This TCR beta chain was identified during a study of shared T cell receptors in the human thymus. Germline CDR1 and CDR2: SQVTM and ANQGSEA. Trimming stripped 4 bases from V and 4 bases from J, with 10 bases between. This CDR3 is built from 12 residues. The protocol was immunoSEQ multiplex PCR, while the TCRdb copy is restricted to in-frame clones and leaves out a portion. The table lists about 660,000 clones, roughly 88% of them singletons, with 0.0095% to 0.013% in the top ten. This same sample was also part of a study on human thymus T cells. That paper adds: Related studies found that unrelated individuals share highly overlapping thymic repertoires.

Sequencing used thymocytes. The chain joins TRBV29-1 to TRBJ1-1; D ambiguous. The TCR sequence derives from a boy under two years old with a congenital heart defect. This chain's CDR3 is CSVATLPTEAFF. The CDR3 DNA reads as TGCAGCGTTGCGACATTGCCCACTGAAGCTTTCTTT. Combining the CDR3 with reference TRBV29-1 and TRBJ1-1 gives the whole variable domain SAVISQKPSRDICQRGTSLTIQCQVDSQVTMMFWYRQQPGQSLTLIATANQGSEATYESGFVIDKFPISRPNLTFSTLTVSNMSPEDSSIYLCSVATLPTEAFFGQGTRLTVV.